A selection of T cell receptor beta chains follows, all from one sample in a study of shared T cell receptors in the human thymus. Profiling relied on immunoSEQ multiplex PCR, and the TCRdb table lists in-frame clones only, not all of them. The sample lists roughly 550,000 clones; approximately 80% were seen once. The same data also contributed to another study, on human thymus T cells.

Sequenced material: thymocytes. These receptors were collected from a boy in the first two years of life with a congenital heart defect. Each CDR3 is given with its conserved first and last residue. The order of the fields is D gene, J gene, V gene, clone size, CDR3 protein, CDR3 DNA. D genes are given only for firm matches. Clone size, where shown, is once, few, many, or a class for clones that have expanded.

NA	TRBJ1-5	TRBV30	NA	CAWSKEGNQPQHF	TGTGCCTGGAGTAAGGAGGGCAATCAGCCCCAGCATTTT
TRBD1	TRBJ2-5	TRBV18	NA	CASSQGAVETQYF	TGTGCCAGCTCACAGGGGGCGGTTGAGACCCAGTACTTC
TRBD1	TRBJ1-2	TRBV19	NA	CASSIEGQGAGGYTF	TGTGCCAGTAGTATAGAGGGGCAGGGGGCTGGCGGCTACACCTTC
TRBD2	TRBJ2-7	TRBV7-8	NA	CASSLSGGSSYEQYF	TGTGCCAGCAGCCTCTCCGGCGGGAGTAGCTACGAGCAGTACTTC
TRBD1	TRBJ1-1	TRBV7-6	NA	CATEDRELFPANTEAFF	TGTGCCACGGAGGACAGGGAATTGTTCCCCGCGAACACTGAAGCTTTCTTT
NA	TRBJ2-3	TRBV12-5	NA	CASAVTDTQYF	TGTGCTAGTGCCGTGACAGATACGCAGTATTTT
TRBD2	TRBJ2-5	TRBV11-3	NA	CASSGRGLAGGETQYF	TGTGCCAGCAGCGGAAGGGGACTAGCGGGGGGAGAGACCCAGTACTTC
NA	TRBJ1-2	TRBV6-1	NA	CASSERVEGANYGYTF	TGTGCCAGCAGTGAAAGGGTCGAGGGAGCTAACTATGGCTACACCTTC
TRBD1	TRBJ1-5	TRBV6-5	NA	CASSGGQGDDQPQHF	TGTGCCAGTTCGGGTGGGCAGGGGGATGATCAGCCCCAGCATTTT
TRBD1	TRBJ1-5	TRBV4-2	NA	CASSARTGGNQPQHF	TGTGCCAGCAGCGCCCGGACAGGGGGTAATCAGCCCCAGCATTTT
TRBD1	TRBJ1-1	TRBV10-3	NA	CAISESTGAGGTEAFF	TGTGCCATCAGTGAGTCTACAGGGGCAGGTGGCACTGAAGCTTTCTTT
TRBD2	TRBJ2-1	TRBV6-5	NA	CASGTLAGGYNEQFF	TGTGCCAGCGGCACCCTAGCGGGAGGTTACAATGAGCAGTTCTTC
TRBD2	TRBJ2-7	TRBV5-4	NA	CASSLVRPPLAGGSYEQYF	TGTGCCAGCAGCTTGGTGAGGCCCCCTCTAGCGGGAGGGTCCTACGAGCAGTACTTC
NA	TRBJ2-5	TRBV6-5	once	CASSSQSETQYF	TGTGCCAGCAGCTCACAGTCGGAGACCCAGTACTTC
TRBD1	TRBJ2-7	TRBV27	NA	CASSLSPRGYSYEQYF	TGTGCCAGCAGTTTATCTCCCAGGGGGTATTCCTACGAGCAGTACTTC
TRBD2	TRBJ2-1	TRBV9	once	CASSSSGRFDEQFF	TGTGCCAGCAGCTCAAGCGGGAGGTTCGATGAGCAGTTCTTC
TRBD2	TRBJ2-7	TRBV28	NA	CASRTSGCEQYF	TGTGCCAGCAGGACTAGCGGGTGCGAGCAGTACTTC
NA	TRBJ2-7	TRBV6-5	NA	CASSYRFRGLTYEQYF	TGTGCCAGCAGTTACCGCTTCCGCGGGCTAACCTACGAGCAGTACTTC
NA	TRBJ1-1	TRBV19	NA	CASSKTRDKSYGAFF	TGTGCCAGTAGTAAAACCCGGGACAAATCATACGGGGCTTTCTTT
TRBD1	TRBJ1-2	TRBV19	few	CASSIPLRTGEGYTF	TGTGCCAGTAGTATCCCCCTCAGGACAGGGGAAGGCTACACCTTC
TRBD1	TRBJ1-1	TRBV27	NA	CASSFGQGEVAFF	TGTGCCAGCAGTTTTGGGCAGGGGGAAGTAGCTTTCTTT
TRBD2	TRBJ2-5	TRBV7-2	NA	CASSLTSGKKTQYF	TGTGCCAGCAGCTTGACTAGCGGGAAAAAGACCCAGTACTTC
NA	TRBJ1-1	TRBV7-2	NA	CASSLALQTGRNTEAFF	TGTGCCAGCAGCTTAGCGCTCCAGACAGGACGGAACACTGAAGCTTTCTTT
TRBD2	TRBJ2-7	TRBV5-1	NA	CASSSRASGSGYEQYF	TGCGCCAGCAGCTCGAGGGCTAGCGGGAGTGGATACGAGCAGTACTTC
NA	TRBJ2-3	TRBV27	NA	CASTPAGRDTDTQYF	TGTGCCAGCACCCCCGCGGGCCGGGACACAGATACGCAGTATTTT
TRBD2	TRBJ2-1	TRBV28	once	CASSKLASGKPLTFDEQFF	TGTGCCAGCAGTAAACTAGCGAGCGGGAAACCCCTTACATTCGATGAGCAGTTCTTC
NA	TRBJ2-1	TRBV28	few	CASSLCRLATDNEQFF	TGTGCCAGCAGTTTATGCAGGCTAGCGACCGACAATGAGCAGTTCTTC
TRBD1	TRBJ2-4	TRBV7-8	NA	CASSLGDRDVPKNIQYF	TGTGCCAGCAGCTTAGGGGACAGGGACGTCCCCAAAAACATTCAGTACTTC
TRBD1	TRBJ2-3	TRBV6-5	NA	CASRQGATVPDTQYF	TGTGCCAGCAGGCAGGGGGCTACTGTTCCAGATACGCAGTATTTT
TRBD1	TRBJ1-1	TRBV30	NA	CAWSLKTRDRGLMNTEAFF	TGTGCCTGGAGTCTAAAAACCCGGGACAGGGGTCTCATGAACACTGAAGCTTTCTTT
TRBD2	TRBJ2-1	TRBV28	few	CASSSKLAETNEQFF	TGTGCCAGCAGTTCCAAACTAGCGGAAACCAATGAGCAGTTCTTC
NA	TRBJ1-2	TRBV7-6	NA	CASSLGAQPHYGYTF	TGTGCCAGCAGCTTAGGGGCCCAGCCCCACTATGGCTACACCTTC
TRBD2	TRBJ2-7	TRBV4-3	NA	CASSQGPGLAVSYEQYF	TGCGCCAGCAGCCAAGGTCCGGGACTAGCGGTTTCCTACGAGCAGTACTTC
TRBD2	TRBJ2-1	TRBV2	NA	CASSLGFRDYPPNEQFF	TGTGCCAGCAGTCTAGGATTCCGGGACTACCCACCCAATGAGCAGTTCTTC
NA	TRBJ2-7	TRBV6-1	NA	CAASGKPPYEQYF	TGTGCGGCGAGCGGAAAACCCCCCTACGAGCAGTACTTC
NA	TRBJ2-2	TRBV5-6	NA	CASSKDKHKTTGELFF	TGTGCCAGCAGCAAGGACAAGCACAAAACCACCGGGGAGCTGTTTTTT